The 28 T cell receptor beta chains presented below share a single source sample, sequenced in a study of naive and memory T cell subsets. Study-level findings and limits: Naive repertoires, especially CD8, held a few larger clonotypes, possibly memory cells re-expressing CD45RA.

Which antigens these TCRs recognize remains unknown. Both TRBC1 and TRBC2 were covered by a beta constant-region primer of two equimolar oligonucleotides. Nested alpha and beta constant-region primers with the SP2 primer drove four PCR rounds on ligated cDNA. TCRdb reprocessed the UMI-ligation and nested PCR reads via MiXCR and lists one record per CDR3 protein. The sample contains 150,000 or so distinct CDR3 sequences, roughly 23% of which appear only once. The sequencing sample was made of naive CD4+ T cells from blood. The origin of the receptors is a human donor in good health.

The chain recombines TRBV28 with TRBJ2-1; D is uncertain. Germline values: CDR1 MDHEN, CDR2 SYDVKM. V was cut by 5 bases and J by 5 bases, with 4 bases left in between. This CDR3 spans 11 amino acids. Here the CDR3 DNA reads TGTGCCAGCAGTACCGACAATGAGCAGTTCTTC. Encoded protein: CASSTDNEQFF.

This clonotype was counted a few times. The chain carries TRBV7-9 and TRBJ1-2; no clear D. V dropped 5 bases and J dropped 8 bases, with 15 bases sitting between them. Germline V gene lookup returns CDR1 SEHNR and CDR2 FQNEAQ (reference sequence). This CDR3 region has 13 residues. The CDR3 bases are TGTGCCAGCAGCCTAGAAAAGGATCAAGGCTACACCTTC. This codes for CASSLEKDQGYTF.

The chain recombines TRBV20-1 with TRBJ2-1, with 15 positions matching TRBD2. Germline-derived CDR1 and CDR2 are DFQATT and SNEGSKA (reference sequence). The CDR3 contains 18 residues. Unmatched junction bases numbered 12, after V lost 1 base and J lost 8 bases. CDR3 sequence: CSARAGLAGGPSLYEQFF. For the CDR3, the DNA is TGCAGTGCTAGAGCTGGACTAGCGGGAGGGCCTAGTTTGTATGAGCAGTTCTTC.

The V call is TRBV9, the J call TRBJ2-3; TRBD2 aligns across 8 bases. Germline CDR1 SGDLS, CDR2 YYNGEE. The CDR3 has 16 residues. Losses at the gene ends were 0 bases for V and 4 bases for J; bases not matched to a gene: 7. Here the CDR3 reads CASSVGGGRRADTQYF. CDR3 bases: TGTGCCAGCAGCGTAGGGGGCGGGAGGAGGGCAGATACGCAGTATTTT.

This chain uses TRBV29-1 with TRBJ2-5; either TRBD1 or TRBD2 may supply D (7 bases each). V lost 4 bases to trimming and J lost 2 bases, with 17 bases between them. Germline CDR1 SQVTM, CDR2 ANQGSEA. This CDR3 has 15 amino acids. CDR3 DNA sequence: TGCAGCGTTGCCCCTCAGGGGGGGCGGCAAGAGACCCAGTACTTC. It translates to CSVAPQGGRQETQYF.

DNA of the CDR3: TGTGCCAGCCATGCAAAAGAATCCGCCGGGGGCACAGATACGCAGTATTTT. Encoded protein: CASHAKESAGGTDTQYF. The rearrangement joins TRBV7-9 to TRBJ2-3, with TRBD2 as a possible D gene (5 bases). The germline gives CDR1 SEHNR, CDR2 FQNEAQ (reference sequence). The CDR3 totals 17 residues. Trimming took off 8 bases at V and 1 base at J, with 22 bases between the two ends.

The CDR3 region has the DNA TGTGCCAGCAGTCCATCCTCCCGGGACTCCCCCTACGAGCAGTACTTC. It translates to CASSPSSRDSPYEQYF. This chain joins TRBV28 and TRBJ2-7; possibly TRBD2 for D (6 bases). The CDR3 covers 16 residues. Germline CDR1 and CDR2: MDHEN and SYDVKM. Trimming shortened V by 5 bases and J by 2 bases, and 19 bases separated the two germline ends.

This clonotype was observed a handful of times. This chain links TRBV20-1 with TRBJ1-5; a weak D match, TRBD1 (5 bases). Per the germline V gene, CDR1 is DFQATT and CDR2 is SNEGSKA (reference sequence). The CDR3 loop spans 13 amino acids. The V gene lost 0 bases and the J gene lost 5 bases, with 8 bases spanning the gap. In nucleotides, the CDR3 is TGCAGTGCTAGAGATCTGGGGGATCAGCCCCAGCATTTT. Encoded protein: CSARDLGDQPQHF.

The chain employs TRBV12-3 or TRBV12-4 and TRBJ1-5; 9 positions agree with TRBD1. V dropped 6 bases and J dropped 4; count of bases not matched to a gene: 7. This CDR3 contains 15 residues. Written as DNA, the CDR3 is TGTGCCAGCAGCAAAGGACAGGGGATAAATCAGCCCCAGCATTTT. This translates into CASSKGQGINQPQHF.

This clonotype has more than one count but fewer than ten. J is TRBJ2-3 and V is TRBV6-5; D is possibly TRBD2 (5 bases). This CDR3 spans 14 amino acids. Per germline, CDR1 MNHEY and CDR2 SVGAGI. The V gene lost 7 bases and the J gene lost 2 bases, with 13 bases spanning the gap. The CDR3, as DNA: TGTGCCAGCACCCCCGGACTGGTCACAGATACGCAGTATTTT. Encoded protein: CASTPGLVTDTQYF.

This chain joins TRBV7-2 and TRBJ2-7; D call uncertain. The CDR3 extends over 12 amino acids. V lost 2 bases and J 3 bases, leaving 5 bases between the germline ends. Germline CDR1 SGHTA, CDR2 FQGNSA. The CDR3 is CASSLFNYEQYF. As DNA, the CDR3 is TGTGCCAGCAGCTTATTCAACTACGAGCAGTACTTC.

A few counts support this clonotype. The chain is built from TRBV29-1 and TRBJ2-5; unclear D gene. The CDR3 loop spans 13 amino acids. Trimming cost V 4 bases and J 3 bases, with 12 bases left between them. From germline, CDR1 is SQVTM and CDR2 ANQGSEA. The CDR3 DNA sequence: TGCAGCGTTGTGGGTTATTCAGAAGAGACCCAGTACTTC. This encodes CSVVGYSEETQYF.

The chain links TRBV15 to TRBJ1-1; D is perhaps TRBD1 (6 bases). The CDR3 length is 17 residues. V shed 0 bases and J shed 5 bases, with 19 bases lying between them. Germline values: CDR1 LNHNV, CDR2 YYDKDF (reference sequence). The CDR3 region is CATSRDFVVRGGTEAFF. CDR3 bases: TGTGCCACCAGCAGAGATTTCGTGGTAAGGGGGGGGACTGAAGCTTTCTTT. The whole variable domain, filled in from reference TRBV15 and TRBJ1-1, reads DAMVIQNPRYQVTQFGKPVTLSCSQTLNHNVMYWYQQKSSQAPKLLFHYYDKDFNNEADTPDNFQSRRPNTSFCFLDIRSPGLGDTAMYLCATSRDFVVRGGTEAFFGQGTRLTVV.

This clonotype has just a few counts. The chain combines TRBV5-1 with TRBJ2-3; TRBD1 agrees at 7 bases. Germline lookup yields CDR1 SGHRS and CDR2 YFSETQ. CDR3 length: 14 residues. V was pared by 4 bases and J by 2 bases, with 4 bases of the junction left unmatched. The CDR3 region is CASSLGTVTDTQYF. The DNA of the CDR3 is TGCGCCAGCAGCCTGGGGACAGTCACAGATACGCAGTATTTT.

Ten or more counts support this clonotype. V gene TRBV2 combines with J gene TRBJ2-7, with TRBD1 as a possible D gene (6 bases). CDR1 and CDR2 from the germline V gene are SNHLY and FYNNEI. This CDR3 comprises 13 residues. Trimming shortened V by 8 bases and J by 10 bases, and 21 bases separated the two germline ends. The CDR3 DNA reads TGTGCCAGCGCCGTCACCCTTCAGGGGATACAGTACTTC. Translated: CASAVTLQGIQYF.

This clonotype was observed a handful of times. The chain has TRBV7-2 and TRBJ2-5; possible D gene TRBD1, 5 bases. Deletions cut 1 base from V and 4 bases from J, with 10 bases between. This CDR3 is built from 14 residues. Germline V gene lookup returns CDR1 SGHTA and CDR2 FQGNSA. The CDR3 spells CASSLVGRVETQYF. CDR3 sequence (DNA): TGTGCCAGCAGCTTAGTGGGCAGGGTAGAGACCCAGTACTTC.

This clonotype showed up just a few times. This chain links TRBV7-3 with TRBJ2-1; tentatively, D is TRBD2 (6 bases). The V gene lost 1 base and the J gene lost 5 bases, with 15 bases spanning the gap. The CDR3 totals 16 residues. The germline CDR1 and CDR2 sequences are SGHTA and FQGTGA. This CDR3 reads CASSLIVGRPNNEQFF. In DNA, the CDR3 is TGTGCCAGCAGCTTAATCGTCGGGAGACCTAACAATGAGCAGTTCTTC.

The chain combines TRBV6-5 with TRBJ2-1, with 8 bases aligning to TRBD2. Germline CDR1 and CDR2: MNHEY and SVGAGI. This CDR3 has 15 amino acids. The V gene end was trimmed by 5 bases and the J gene end by 6 bases; junction bases not matched to a gene: 9. The CDR3 sequence: CASSPGLAHANEQFF. As DNA, the CDR3 is TGTGCCAGCAGTCCCGGACTAGCCCACGCCAATGAGCAGTTCTTC.

This chain uses TRBV12-3 or TRBV12-4 with TRBJ2-7; no clear D gene. V lost 2 bases to trimming and J lost 2 bases, with 13 bases between them. This CDR3 spans 15 amino acids. The DNA for the CDR3 is TGTGCCAGCAGTTTATTTGGCAGTATAGCCTACGAGCAGTACTTC. This codes for CASSLFGSIAYEQYF.

In its sample, this clonotype was seen many times. The chain carries TRBV19 and TRBJ2-1; D remains unclear. The CDR3 spans 11 residues. Germline CDR1 and CDR2: LNHDA and SQIVND (reference sequence). With 7 bases removed from V and 7 bases from J, the gap between germline ends came to 8 bases. CDR3 amino acids: CASTRRNEQFF. The CDR3 nucleotides are TGTGCCAGTACACGTCGGAATGAGCAGTTCTTC.

This clonotype has more than one count but fewer than ten. The CDR3 is CSATRGGSSYNEQFF. The DNA for the CDR3 is TGCAGCGCCACGAGGGGGGGAAGCTCCTACAATGAGCAGTTCTTC. This chain links TRBV29-1 with TRBJ2-1; D is perhaps TRBD2 (7 bases). V shed 7 bases and J shed 0 bases, with 16 bases lying between them. The germline V gene has CDR1 SQVTM and CDR2 ANQGSEA. This CDR3 comprises 15 residues.

The chain employs TRBV9 and TRBJ1-1; 9 bases are a match to TRBD1. Germline CDR1 and CDR2: SGDLS and YYNGEE. V gave up 0 bases and J gave up 5 bases; unmatched junction bases: 5. The CDR3 is 15 amino acids. CDR3 amino acids: CASSVGDRDYTEAFF. Here the CDR3 DNA reads TGTGCCAGCAGCGTAGGGGACAGGGATTATACTGAAGCTTTCTTT. Full variable domain (remainder filled in from reference TRBV9 and TRBJ1-1): DSGVTQTPKHLITATGQRVTLRCSPRSGDLSVYWYQQSLDQGLQFLIQYYNGEERAKGNILERFSAQQFPDLHSELNLSSLELGDSALYFCASSVGDRDYTEAFFGQGTRLTVV.

This clonotype was counted between two and nine times. This sequence joins TRBV20-1 and TRBJ2-6; D might be TRBD1 or TRBD2, each matching 5 bases. Deletions cut 3 bases from V and 2 bases from J, with 11 bases between. CDR1 is DFQATT and CDR2 is SNEGSKA in the germline V gene (reference sequence). This CDR3 region has 15 residues. The CDR3 DNA follows: TGCAGTGCTAGGGGGACCCTGGCTGGGGCCAACGTCCTGACTTTC. Its protein is CSARGTLAGANVLTF.

There are a few counts of this clonotype. The rearrangement joins TRBV28 to TRBJ1-2; D gene unclear. Germline V gene lookup returns CDR1 MDHEN and CDR2 SYDVKM. Trimming removed 8 bases at V and 4 bases at J, with 14 bases between. The CDR3 has 13 amino acids. The DNA of the CDR3 is TGTGCCAGCTTGACCCTAGAAGCCTATGGCTACACCTTC. Amino acids: CASLTLEAYGYTF.

The chain combines TRBV6-5 with TRBJ2-1; D may be TRBD1 (5 bases). Per germline, CDR1 MNHEY and CDR2 SVGAGI. Between the trimmed V and J ends, which lost 9 bases and 10 bases, there was a span of 13 bases. The CDR3 totals 11 residues. As DNA, the CDR3 is TGTGCCAGTGGGGCCAGCAGGGAGCAGTTCTTC. Translating gives CASGASREQFF.

This clonotype has more than one count but fewer than ten. The V call is TRBV9, the J call TRBJ1-2; D remains ambiguous. The CDR3 is made up of 13 amino acids. Germline V lookup: CDR1 SGDLS, CDR2 YYNGEE. The V end lost 2 bases, the J end lost 4 bases, and 9 bases lay between the germline ends. The CDR3 reads CASSVAVSYGYTF. The DNA of the CDR3 is TGTGCCAGCAGCGTGGCGGTTAGCTATGGCTACACCTTC.

The chain links TRBV12-3 or TRBV12-4 to TRBJ2-1, with TRBD2 identical over 8 bases. The CDR3 length is 16 residues. After removal of 4 bases from V and 9 bases from J, the junction contained 14 bases not matched to a gene. The CDR3 coding sequence is TGTGCCAGCAGTTCGGAAGCGGGAGAGGGATGGAGTGAGCAGTTCTTC. As protein: CASSSEAGEGWSEQFF.

This chain connects TRBV12-3 or TRBV12-4 to TRBJ2-1; weak D call: TRBD1 (5 bases). Trimming stripped 1 base from V and 12 bases from J, with 7 bases between. This CDR3 has 11 residues. The CDR3 sequence: CASSLDRWQFF. The CDR3 DNA is TGTGCCAGCAGTTTAGACAGGTGGCAGTTCTTC.